This T cell receptor (beta chain) derives from a study of CD8 T cells in Susac syndrome. RNA totalling about 0.5 to 1 ug underwent reverse transcription with random hexamers. TCRdb independently ran MiXCR on the immunoSEQ multiplex PCR reads; one entry per CDR3 protein. The sample holds about 300,000 distinct CDR3 sequences; approximately 89% are singletons and the top ten take around 0.18%. Trimming stripped 2 bases from V and 1 base from J, with 11 bases between. The CDR3 has 15 residues. Germline-derived CDR1 and CDR2 are SGHVS and FQNEAQ. The multiple sclerosis control cohort comprised treatment-naive individuals presenting with stable or active relapsing-remitting disease.

The sequenced material came from CD8+ T cells from PBMCs. The chain couples TRBV7-8 to TRBJ1-1; tentatively, D is TRBD1 (6 bases). The receptor's source is a human donor with multiple sclerosis. The CDR3 sequence is CASSLTPGANTEAFF. CDR3 sequence (DNA): TGTGCCAGCAGCTTAACGCCAGGGGCGAACACTGAAGCTTTCTTT. Full variable domain (remainder filled in from reference TRBV7-8 and TRBJ1-1): GAGVSQSPRYKVAKRGQDVALRCDPISGHVSLFWYQQALGQGPEFLTYFQNEAQLDKSGLPSDRFFAERPEGSVSTLKIQRTQQEDSAVYLCASSLTPGANTEAFFGQGTRLTVV.